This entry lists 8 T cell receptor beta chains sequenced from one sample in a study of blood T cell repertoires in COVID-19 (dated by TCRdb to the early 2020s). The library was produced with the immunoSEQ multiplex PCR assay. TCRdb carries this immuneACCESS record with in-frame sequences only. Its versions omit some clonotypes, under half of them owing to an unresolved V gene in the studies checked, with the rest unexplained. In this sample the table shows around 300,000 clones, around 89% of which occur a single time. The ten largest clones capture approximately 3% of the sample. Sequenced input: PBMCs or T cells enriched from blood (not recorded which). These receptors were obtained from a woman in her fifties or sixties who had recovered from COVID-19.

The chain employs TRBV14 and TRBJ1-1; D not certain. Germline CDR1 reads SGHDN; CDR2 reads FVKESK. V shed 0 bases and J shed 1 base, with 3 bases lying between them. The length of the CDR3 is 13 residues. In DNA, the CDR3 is TGTGCCAGCAGCCAAGACGGGAACACTGAAGCTTTCTTT. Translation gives CASSQDGNTEAFF.

This chain's CDR3 is CASSKRQGRDGDGYTF. CDR3 bases: TGTGCCAGCAGTAAGCGACAGGGGCGAGATGGAGATGGCTACACCTTC. This chain connects TRBV6-2 or TRBV6-3 to TRBJ1-2; 8 nucleotides line up with TRBD1. This CDR3 spans 16 amino acids. In germline, CDR1 is MNHEY, CDR2 SVGEGT. The V gene end was trimmed by 5 bases and the J gene end by 6 bases; junction bases not matched to a gene: 14.

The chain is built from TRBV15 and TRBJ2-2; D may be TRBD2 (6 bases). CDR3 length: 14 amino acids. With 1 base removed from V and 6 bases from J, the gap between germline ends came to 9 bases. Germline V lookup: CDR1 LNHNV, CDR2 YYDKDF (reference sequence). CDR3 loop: CATSRVAGPGELFF. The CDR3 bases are TGTGCCACCAGCAGAGTCGCGGGGCCCGGGGAGCTGTTTTTT.

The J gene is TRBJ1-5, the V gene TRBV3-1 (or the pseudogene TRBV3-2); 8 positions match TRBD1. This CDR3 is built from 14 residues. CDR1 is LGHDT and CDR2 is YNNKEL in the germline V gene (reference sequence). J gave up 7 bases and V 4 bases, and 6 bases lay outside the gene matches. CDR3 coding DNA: TGTGCCAGCAGCCCGAATCACAGGGGGCAGCCCCAGCATTTT. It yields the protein CASSPNHRGQPQHF.

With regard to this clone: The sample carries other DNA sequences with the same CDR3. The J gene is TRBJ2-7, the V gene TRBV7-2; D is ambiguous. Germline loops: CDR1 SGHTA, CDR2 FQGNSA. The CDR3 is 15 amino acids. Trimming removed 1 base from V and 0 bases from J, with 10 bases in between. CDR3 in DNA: TGTGCCAGCAGCTTAGGCAGTGGCAGCTCCTACGAGCAGTACTTC. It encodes CASSLGSGSSYEQYF.

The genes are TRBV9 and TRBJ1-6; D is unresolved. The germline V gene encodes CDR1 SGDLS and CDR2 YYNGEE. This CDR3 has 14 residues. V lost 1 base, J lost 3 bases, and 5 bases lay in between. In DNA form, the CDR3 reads TGTGCCAGCAGCGTACAGTTCTATAATTCACCCCTCCACTTT. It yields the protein CASSVQFYNSPLHF.

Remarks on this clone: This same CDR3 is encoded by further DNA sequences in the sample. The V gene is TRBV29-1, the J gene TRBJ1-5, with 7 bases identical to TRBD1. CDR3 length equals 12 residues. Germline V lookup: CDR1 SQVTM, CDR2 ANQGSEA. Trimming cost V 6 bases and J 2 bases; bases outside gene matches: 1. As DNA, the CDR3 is TGCAGCGTGGGACAGCGCAATCAGCCCCAGCATTTT. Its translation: CSVGQRNQPQHF.

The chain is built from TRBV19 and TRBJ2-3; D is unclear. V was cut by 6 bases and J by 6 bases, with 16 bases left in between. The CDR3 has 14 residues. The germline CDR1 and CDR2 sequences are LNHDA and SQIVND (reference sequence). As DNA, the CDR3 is TGTGCCAGTAGCGGTGCTAATATAAAGGATACGCAGTATTTT. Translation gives CASSGANIKDTQYF. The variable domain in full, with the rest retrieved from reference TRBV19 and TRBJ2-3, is DGGITQSPKYLFRKEGQNVTLSCEQNLNHDAMYWYRQDPGQGLRLIYYSQIVNDFQKGDIAEGYSVSREKKESFPLTVTSAQKNPTAFYLCASSGANIKDTQYFGPGTRLTVL.